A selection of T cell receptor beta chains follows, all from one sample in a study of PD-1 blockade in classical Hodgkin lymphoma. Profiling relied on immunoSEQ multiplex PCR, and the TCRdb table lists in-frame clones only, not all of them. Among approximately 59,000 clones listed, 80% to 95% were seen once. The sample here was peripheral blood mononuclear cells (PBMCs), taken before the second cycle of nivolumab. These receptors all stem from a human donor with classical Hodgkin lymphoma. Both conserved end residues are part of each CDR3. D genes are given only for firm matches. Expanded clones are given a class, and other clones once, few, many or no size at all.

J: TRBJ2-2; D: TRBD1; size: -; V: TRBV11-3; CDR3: CASSQGANTGELFF; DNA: TGTGCCAGTTCACAGGGGGCGAACACCGGGGAGCTGTTTTTT
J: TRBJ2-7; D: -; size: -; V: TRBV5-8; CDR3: CASSLAHEQYF; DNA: TGTGCCAGCAGCTTGGCCCACGAGCAGTACTTC
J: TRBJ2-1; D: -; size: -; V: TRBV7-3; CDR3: CASSPYGGLASYNEQFF; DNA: TGTGCCAGCAGCCCCTACGGGGGCCTCGCCTCCTACAATGAGCAGTTCTTC
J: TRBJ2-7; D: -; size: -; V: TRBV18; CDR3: CASSPPLQEYEQYF; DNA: TGTGCCAGCTCACCACCACTACAGGAGTACGAGCAGTACTTC
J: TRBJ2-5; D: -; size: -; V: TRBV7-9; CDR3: CASSLDGRNIQETQYF; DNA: TGTGCCAGCAGCTTAGACGGGAGAAACATCCAAGAGACCCAGTACTTC
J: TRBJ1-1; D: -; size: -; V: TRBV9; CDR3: CASSVVGGESTEAFF; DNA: TGTGCCAGCAGCGTAGTTGGGGGAGAAAGCACTGAAGCTTTCTTT
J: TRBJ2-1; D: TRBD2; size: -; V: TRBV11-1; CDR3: CASSYTRGSGRYEQFF; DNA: TGTGCCAGCAGCTACACCCGCGGTAGCGGGAGGTATGAGCAGTTCTTC
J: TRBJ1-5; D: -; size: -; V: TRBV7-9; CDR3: CAIGDGASNQPQHF; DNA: TGTGCCATTGGAGACGGAGCCAGCAATCAGCCCCAGCATTTT
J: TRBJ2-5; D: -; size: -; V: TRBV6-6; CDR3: CASSRGGVRETQYF; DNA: TGTGCCAGCAGTAGGGGCGGGGTAAGGGAGACCCAGTACTTC
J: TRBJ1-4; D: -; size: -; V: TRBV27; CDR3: CASSLSDRSTEKLFF; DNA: TGTGCCAGCAGTTTATCAGACAGGTCCACGGAAAAACTGTTTTTT
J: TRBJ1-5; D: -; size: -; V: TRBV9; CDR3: CASSVGQNYNQPQHF; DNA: TGTGCCAGCAGCGTAGGACAGAACTACAATCAGCCCCAGCATTTT
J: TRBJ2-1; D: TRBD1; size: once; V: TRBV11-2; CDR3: CASSPGRDRASYNEQFF; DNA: TGTGCCAGCAGCCCCGGCCGGGACAGGGCGTCCTACAATGAGCAGTTCTTC
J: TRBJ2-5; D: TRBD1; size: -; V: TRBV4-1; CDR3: CASSQAGGRGQETQYF; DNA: TGCGCCAGCAGCCAAGCTGGGGGCAGGGGGCAAGAGACCCAGTACTTC
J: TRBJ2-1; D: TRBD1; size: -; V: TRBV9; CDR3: CASSVSPGQGNEQFF; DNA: TGTGCCAGCAGCGTATCCCCGGGACAGGGCAATGAGCAGTTCTTC
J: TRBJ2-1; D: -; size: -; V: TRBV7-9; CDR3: CASSLLLIQGPGDEQFF; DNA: TGTGCCAGCAGCTTACTTCTGATACAGGGCCCAGGAGATGAGCAGTTCTTC
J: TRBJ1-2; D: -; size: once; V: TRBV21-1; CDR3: CASSVGLGYTF; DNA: TGTGCCAGCAGCGTGGGCTTGGGCTACACCTTC
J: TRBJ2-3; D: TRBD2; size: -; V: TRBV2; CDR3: CASSNRVRTSGGADTQYF; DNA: TGTGCCAGCAGCAATAGGGTCCGGACTAGCGGGGGGGCAGATACGCAGTATTTT
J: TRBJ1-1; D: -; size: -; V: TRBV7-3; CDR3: CASSLSYSTEAFF; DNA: TGTGCCAGCAGCTTAAGCTACAGCACTGAAGCTTTCTTT
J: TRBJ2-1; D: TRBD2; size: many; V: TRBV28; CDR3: CASSPPSGSLNEQFF; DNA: TGTGCCAGCAGTCCACCTAGCGGGAGTTTAAATGAGCAGTTCTTC
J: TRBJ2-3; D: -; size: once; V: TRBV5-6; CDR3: CASRPPTTSRGDTQYF; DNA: TGTGCCAGCAGGCCTCCCACAACCTCTCGAGGGGATACGCAGTATTTT
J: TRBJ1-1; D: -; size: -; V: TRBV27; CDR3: CASSGPGVGDDDTEAFF; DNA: TGTGCCAGCAGTGGCCCGGGGGTAGGGGATGATGACACTGAAGCTTTCTTT
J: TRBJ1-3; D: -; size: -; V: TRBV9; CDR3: CASSVADLGGNTIYF; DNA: TGTGCCAGCAGCGTAGCGGACCTCGGTGGAAACACCATATATTTT
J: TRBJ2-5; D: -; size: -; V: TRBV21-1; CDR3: CASKRWTSGAYQETQYF; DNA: TGTGCCAGCAAAAGATGGACTAGCGGAGCGTACCAAGAGACCCAGTACTTC
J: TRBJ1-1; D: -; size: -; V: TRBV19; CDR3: CASESGGAYTEAFF; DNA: TGTGCCAGTGAAAGTGGAGGGGCGTACACTGAAGCTTTCTTT
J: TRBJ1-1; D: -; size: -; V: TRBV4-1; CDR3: CASSQEGEGTEAFF; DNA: TGCGCCAGCAGCCAAGAGGGGGAGGGGACTGAAGCTTTCTTT
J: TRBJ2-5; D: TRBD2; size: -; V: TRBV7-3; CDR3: CASSLTPTSGRETQYF; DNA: TGTGCCAGCAGCTTAACCCCGACTAGCGGGAGGGAGACCCAGTACTTC
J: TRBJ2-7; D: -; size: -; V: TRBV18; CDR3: CASSPETGSSYEQYF; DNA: TGTGCCAGCTCACCCGAAACGGGATCCTCCTACGAGCAGTACTTC
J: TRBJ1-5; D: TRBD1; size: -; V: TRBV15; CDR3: CATSRGTAFLNQPQHF; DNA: TGTGCCACCAGCAGGGGGACAGCCTTTCTCAATCAGCCCCAGCATTTT
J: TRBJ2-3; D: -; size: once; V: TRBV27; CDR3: CASKGRATDTQYF; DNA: TGTGCCAGCAAGGGACGGGCCACAGATACGCAGTATTTT
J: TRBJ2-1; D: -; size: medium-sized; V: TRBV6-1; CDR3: CASKGLSSYNEQFF; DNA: TGTGCGAGTAAGGGGCTATCATCCTACAATGAGCAGTTCTTC
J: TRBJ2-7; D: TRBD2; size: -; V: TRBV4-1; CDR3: CASRSGGLANYEQYF; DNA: TGCGCCAGCAGATCTGGGGGACTAGCCAACTACGAGCAGTACTTC
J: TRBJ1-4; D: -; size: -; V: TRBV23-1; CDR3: CASSQKPPAPTNEKLFF; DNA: TGCGCCAGCAGTCAAAAGCCCCCAGCTCCAACTAATGAAAAACTGTTTTTT
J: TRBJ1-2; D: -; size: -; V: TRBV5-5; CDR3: CASSLEGTGGYGYTF; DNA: TGTGCCAGCAGCTTGGAGGGTACGGGAGGCTATGGCTACACCTTC
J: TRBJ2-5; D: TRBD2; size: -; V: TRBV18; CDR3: CASSIAGEETQYF; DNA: TGTGCCAGCTCTATAGCGGGGGAAGAGACCCAGTACTTC
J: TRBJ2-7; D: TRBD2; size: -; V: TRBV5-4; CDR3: CASSYGLAGSGEQYF; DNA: TGTGCCAGCAGCTACGGACTAGCGGGATCTGGAGAGCAGTACTTC
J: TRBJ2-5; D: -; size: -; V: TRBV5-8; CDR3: CASSLWGRQEETQYF; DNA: TGTGCCAGCAGCTTGTGGGGAAGACAGGAAGAGACCCAGTACTTC
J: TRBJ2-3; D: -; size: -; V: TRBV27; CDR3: CASSMIGTQGTDTQYF; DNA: TGTGCCAGCAGTATGATCGGGACTCAAGGCACAGATACGCAGTATTTT
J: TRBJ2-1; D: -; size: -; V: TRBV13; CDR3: CASSPRSGARGEQFF; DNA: TGTGCCAGCAGCCCCCGTTCTGGGGCTCGGGGTGAGCAGTTCTTC
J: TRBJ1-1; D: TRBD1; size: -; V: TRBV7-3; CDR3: CASSLEGAGTEAFF; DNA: TGTGCCAGCAGCCTAGAGGGGGCCGGCACTGAAGCTTTCTTT
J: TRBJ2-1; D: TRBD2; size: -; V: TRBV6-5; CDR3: CASSYSSGTFNNEQFF; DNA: TGTGCCAGCAGTTACTCGAGCGGGACTTTCAACAATGAGCAGTTCTTC
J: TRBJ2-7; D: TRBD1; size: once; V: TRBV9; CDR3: CASSVAGTGPYEQYF; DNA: TGTGCCAGCAGCGTCGCCGGGACAGGGCCTTACGAGCAGTACTTC
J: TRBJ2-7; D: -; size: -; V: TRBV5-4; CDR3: CASGWGHSYEQYF; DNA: TGTGCCAGCGGTTGGGGCCACTCCTACGAGCAGTACTTC